Below are 10 T cell receptor beta chains sequenced from a single sample in a study of CD8 T cells in Susac syndrome. Random hexamers were used to reverse transcribe roughly 0.5 to 1 ug of RNA. TCRdb independently ran MiXCR on the immunoSEQ multiplex PCR reads; one entry per CDR3 protein. The profile covers roughly 80,000 distinct CDR3 sequences, with about 93% appearing a single time and about 0.53% taken by the ten largest. The specimen was CD4+ T cells from PBMCs. Source of these receptors: a human donor with Susac syndrome.

This clonotype has just a few counts. The rearrangement uses TRBV7-8 and TRBJ2-7; TRBD1 matches 9 bases. The CDR3 is 16 amino acids. The V gene's germline CDR1 is SGHVS and CDR2 FQNEAQ. V shed 3 bases, J shed 3 bases, and the junction held 9 bases outside the gene matches. Here the CDR3 DNA reads TGTGCCAGCAGCTTTATGGGACAGGGAGGGGACTACGAGCAGTACTTC. Amino acids: CASSFMGQGGDYEQYF.

The chain joins TRBV28 to TRBJ2-7; 7 bases line up with TRBD2. Germline V gene data show CDR1 as MDHEN and CDR2 as SYDVKM. The CDR3 has 16 residues. Trimming removed 3 bases from V and 5 bases from J; junction bases left unmatched: 13. The CDR3 DNA follows: TGTGCCAGCAGTTTCCCGGGGGACTACCCTCGGGACGAGCAGTACTTC. Protein product: CASSFPGDYPRDEQYF.

The chain employs TRBV20-1 and TRBJ2-1, with TRBD1 identical over 7 bases. V lost 5 bases and J lost 9; bases outside the gene matches: 10. CDR3 length equals 13 residues. The V gene's germline CDR1 is DFQATT and CDR2 SNEGSKA (reference sequence). CDR3 sequence: CSAPSVGGLEQFF. CDR3 in DNA: TGCAGTGCTCCGTCGGTAGGGGGCCTTGAGCAGTTCTTC.

CDR3 loop: CASTLRTDTEAFF. CDR3 nucleotide sequence: TGTGCCAGCACTTTACGAACGGACACTGAAGCTTTCTTT. The rearrangement links TRBV6-2 or TRBV6-3 to TRBJ1-1; D is unclear. The V gene lost 7 bases and the J gene lost 3 bases, with 12 bases spanning the gap. The CDR3 loop spans 13 amino acids. The germline V gene encodes CDR1 MNHEY and CDR2 SVGEGT.

The chain employs TRBV7-2 and TRBJ2-7; 8 positions match TRBD1. CDR3 size: 15 residues. Germline loops: CDR1 SGHTA, CDR2 FQGNSA. With V trimmed by 5 bases and J by 6 bases, 12 bases remained unmatched. The CDR3: CASSLRQGSFVEQYF. CDR3 in DNA: TGTGCCAGCAGCCTACGACAGGGGAGTTTTGTCGAGCAGTACTTC.

This chain joins TRBV4-2 and TRBJ2-7; 7 bases are a match to TRBD2. Germline V gene sequence: CDR1 LGHNA, CDR2 YNFKEQ. This CDR3 contains 17 residues. Trimming at V came to 0 bases and at J to 3 bases, leaving 11 bases not matched to a gene. CDR3 residues: CASSQELTGGPNYEQYF. The CDR3 coding sequence is TGTGCCAGCAGCCAAGAACTAACGGGGGGACCGAACTACGAGCAGTACTTC.

The chain combines TRBV29-1 with TRBJ2-3; D uncertain. Looked up from germline, CDR1 is SQVTM and CDR2 is ANQGSEA. Trimming took off 4 bases at V and 2 bases at J, with 4 bases between the two ends. This CDR3 contains 11 residues. The CDR3 spells CSVADTDTQYF. CDR3 coding DNA: TGCAGCGTTGCAGACACAGATACGCAGTATTTT.

The chain joins TRBV12-2 to TRBJ2-1; the table's D call TRBD1 went unverified against the DNA. TRBV12-2 is a pseudogene. This CDR3 is 20 amino acids long. CDR3 bases: TGTGCAAGTCGCTTAGCTTCTAATTACGGGGGCCGGAGCTCCTACAATGAGCAGTTCTTC. It encodes CASRLASNYGGRSSYNEQFF.

The V and J genes are TRBV29-1 and TRBJ2-5, with D uncertain. From germline, CDR1 is SQVTM and CDR2 ANQGSEA. CDR3 size: 14 residues. V was clipped by 1 base and J by 5 bases, with 14 bases between them. The CDR3 region is CSVEVKGSRETQYF. Here the CDR3 DNA reads TGCAGCGTTGAAGTTAAGGGCAGCCGGGAGACCCAGTACTTC.

The CDR3 sequence is CSARVQGMGEQYF. The DNA of the CDR3 is TGCAGTGCTAGGGTACAGGGAATGGGCGAGCAGTACTTC. The chain carries TRBV20-1 and TRBJ2-7; TRBD1 is a possible D gene (6 bases). Trimming took off 3 bases at V and 6 bases at J, with 15 bases between the two ends. CDR3 length: 13 residues. CDR1 is DFQATT, CDR2 SNEGSKA, per germline (reference sequence).